One and the same sample provided the 9 T cell receptor beta chains below, sequenced in a study of control samples from healthy donors and cancer patients (dated by TCRdb to 2019 to 2021). The library was obtained by the immunoSEQ multiplex PCR assay. The immuneACCESS repertoire file appears here via TCRdb, limited to in-frame rearrangements. These files lack a portion of the clones; in checked studies, under half of the deficit traces to unresolved V genes, and the cause of the others is not known. The sample yields roughly 120,000 clones; about nine tenths were counted once. Of the sample, about 4.7% is held by the ten largest clones. Material for sequencing was blood. The origin of the receptors is a human donor in good health. The donor label of this sample is uncertain.

A note on this clone: A junction end diverges from the germline sequence, so it may reflect a read error. The chain recombines TRBV27 with TRBJ2-7; D is perhaps TRBD1 (5 bases). Germline V CDR1 and CDR2: MNHEY, SMNVEV (reference sequence). The CDR3 totals 11 residues. CDR3 protein: CASSFTTASDF. The CDR3 DNA reads as TGTGCCAGCAGTTTTACGACAGCCTCAGACTTC.

V usage is TRBV5-6 and J usage is TRBJ1-2; D is unclear. This CDR3 has 14 amino acids. The V and J ends lost 1 base and 2 bases respectively, with 9 bases between them. Germline loops: CDR1 SGHDT, CDR2 YYEEEE. The DNA for the CDR3 is TGTGCCAGCAGCTTGAAACAGAGAAACTATGGCTACACCTTC. Its translation is CASSLKQRNYGYTF. Drawing the rest from reference TRBV5-6 and TRBJ1-2, the complete variable domain is DAGVTQSPTHLIKTRGQQVTLRCSPKSGHDTVSWYQQALGQGPQFIFQYYEEEERQRGNFPDRFSGHQFPNYSSELNVNALLLGDSALYLCASSLKQRNYGYTFGSGTRLTVV.

This chain joins TRBV5-4 and TRBJ2-3; 12 positions agree with TRBD2. Germline loops: CDR1 SGHNT, CDR2 YYREEE (reference sequence). This CDR3 comprises 15 residues. V gave up 1 base and J gave up 5 bases; unmatched junction bases: 2. CDR3: CASSLKLAGGDTQYF. The CDR3 DNA reads TGTGCCAGCAGCTTGAAACTAGCGGGGGGAGATACGCAGTATTTT.

The gene calls are TRBV5-1 and TRBJ1-1; perhaps TRBD1 as D (5 bases). V lost 1 base, J lost 5 bases, and 12 bases lay in between. Germline lookup yields CDR1 SGHRS and CDR2 YFSETQ. The CDR3 is 14 residues long. The chain's CDR3 is CASSLFGGKTEAFF. In DNA form, the CDR3 reads TGCGCCAGCAGCTTGTTTGGGGGGAAGACTGAAGCTTTCTTT.

The genes are TRBV28 and TRBJ2-1, with TRBD2 as a possible D gene (6 bases). The CDR3 is made up of 11 amino acids. CDR1 is MDHEN, CDR2 SYDVKM, per germline. V was shortened by 6 bases and J by 13 bases, with 13 bases between the two germline ends. The CDR3 region has the DNA TGTGCCAGCAGAGACGGACTATTACAGTTCTTC. Translated, it gives CASRDGLLQFF.

This sequence joins TRBV29-1 and TRBJ1-5, with unresolved D. The CDR3 contains 15 residues. V shed 8 bases and J shed 1 base, with 18 bases lying between them. Germline CDR1 SQVTM, CDR2 ANQGSEA. The DNA for the CDR3 is TGCAGCTGGGGAGAGAAGTCTGAGAGCAATCAGCCCCAGCATTTT. It is translated as CSWGEKSESNQPQHF.

The chain is built from TRBV27 and TRBJ1-2; D is ambiguous. The CDR3 runs to 14 residues. Germline V gives CDR1 MNHEY, CDR2 SMNVEV (reference sequence). The V end was cut by 4 bases, the J end by 8 bases, with 17 bases between. The CDR3 region has the DNA TGTGCCAGCAGTTCCACCCTAAACTCGAGGGGCTACACCTTC. Translating gives CASSSTLNSRGYTF.

The chain uses TRBV30 and TRBJ1-3, with D uncertain. The germline CDR1 and CDR2 sequences are GTSNPN and SVGIG (reference sequence). V was clipped by 2 bases and J by 3 bases, with 8 bases between them. The CDR3 is 13 residues long. The CDR3 sequence is CAWSSGSGNTIYF. DNA for the CDR3: TGTGCCTGGAGTTCGGGTAGTGGAAACACCATATATTTT.

The rearrangement uses TRBV5-8 and TRBJ1-2, with D unresolved. CDR1 and CDR2 (germline): SGHTS, YDEGEE. Trimming pared 3 bases from V and 6 bases from J, leaving 18 bases between. The CDR3 covers 15 residues. CDR3 nucleotides: TGTGCCAGCAGCTCCCCAGAGAGTTTCGTAAATGGCTACACCTTC. Translation: CASSSPESFVNGYTF.